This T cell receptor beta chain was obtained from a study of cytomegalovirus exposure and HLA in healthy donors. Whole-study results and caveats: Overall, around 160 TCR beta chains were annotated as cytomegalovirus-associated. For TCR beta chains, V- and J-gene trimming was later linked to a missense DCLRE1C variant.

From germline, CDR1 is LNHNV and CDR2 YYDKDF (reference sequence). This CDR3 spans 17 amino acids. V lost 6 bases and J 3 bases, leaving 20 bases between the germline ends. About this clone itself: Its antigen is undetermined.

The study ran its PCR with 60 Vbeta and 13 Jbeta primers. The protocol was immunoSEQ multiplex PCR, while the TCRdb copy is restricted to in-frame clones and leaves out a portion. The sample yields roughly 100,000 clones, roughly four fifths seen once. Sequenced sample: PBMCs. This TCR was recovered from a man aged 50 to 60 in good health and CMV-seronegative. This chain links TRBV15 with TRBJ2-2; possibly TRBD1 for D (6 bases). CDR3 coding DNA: TGTGCCACCAGGAGGTTACCCGATGACAGGTACACCGGGGAGCTGTTTTTT. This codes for CATRRLPDDRYTGELFF.